A selection of T cell receptor beta chains follows, all from one sample in a study of T cells in Graves' hyperthyroidism and ophthalmopathy. TCRdb re-derived calls from the multiplex PCR reads in MiXCR, one entry per CDR3 protein. The sample has approximately 420,000 distinct CDR3 sequences, under 15% seen once. The sequenced sample was blood. Source of these receptors: a woman younger than 45 with Graves' hyperthyroidism. Each CDR3 is given with its conserved first and last residue. The D gene is left open where the match is weak. Rows give clone size only sometimes, using once, few, many, or a class for an expanded clone.

>TRBJ1-1|-|TRBV7-2|-
CASSLAHGEGAFF
TGTGCCAGCAGCTTAGCGCATGGGGAGGGAGCTTTCTTT
>TRBJ2-1|few|TRBV6-8|TRBD2
CASSYSNSGSFNEQFF
TGTGCCAGCAGTTACTCGAATAGCGGGAGTTTTAATGAGCAGTTCTTC
>TRBJ2-7|-|TRBV11-2|-
CASSPRETYEQYF
TGTGCCAGCAGCCCACGGGAAACCTACGAGCAGTACTTC
>TRBJ1-6|-|TRBV20-1|TRBD1
CSARDRGSDSPLHF
TGCAGTGCGAGGGACAGGGGCTCGGATTCACCCCTCCACTTT
>TRBJ1-1|medium-sized|TRBV28|TRBD1
CASSGGTGTEAFF
TGTGCCAGCAGTGGCGGGACAGGGACTGAAGCTTTCTTT
>TRBJ2-7|-|TRBV5-4|TRBD1
CASSAQGAIGAYEQYF
TGTGCCAGCAGCGCACAGGGGGCGATAGGCGCCTACGAGCAGTACTTC
>TRBJ2-1|many|TRBV3-1|-
CASSQRGNTYNEQFF
TGTGCCAGCAGCCAAAGGGGGAACACCTACAATGAGCAGTTCTTC
>TRBJ1-1|many|TRBV27|TRBD1
CASSLGTGEDTEAFF
TGTGCCAGCAGTCTGGGGACAGGGGAAGACACTGAAGCTTTCTTT
>TRBJ2-1|many|TRBV10-1|TRBD2
CASSDQAGDFNEQFF
TGCGCCAGCAGTGATCAAGCGGGAGACTTCAATGAGCAGTTCTTC
>TRBJ1-1|many|TRBV7-6|-
CASSLAQREGVMNTEAFF
TGTGCCAGCAGCTTAGCCCAGAGAGAGGGGGTTATGAACACTGAAGCTTTCTTT
>TRBJ2-1|many|TRBV28|TRBD2
CASSRIPGTSGNNEQFF
TGTGCCAGCAGTCGGATACCCGGGACTAGCGGGAATAATGAGCAGTTCTTC
>TRBJ2-1|many|TRBV27|TRBD2
CASSLSVEREFNEQFF
TGTGCCAGCAGTTTATCGGTCGAGCGGGAGTTCAATGAGCAGTTCTTC
>TRBJ2-7|many|TRBV6-1|TRBD2
CASSAIPGLAGFLDEQYF
TGTGCCAGCAGTGCGATCCCGGGACTAGCGGGTTTCCTCGACGAGCAGTACTTC
>TRBJ2-1|-|TRBV11-2|TRBD2
CASSSKLAGASSYNEQFF
TGTGCCAGCAGCTCAAAACTAGCGGGAGCTAGCTCCTACAATGAGCAGTTCTTC
>TRBJ2-5|-|TRBV24-1|-
CATGEAAGETQYF
TGTGCCACTGGGGAGGCGGCCGGGGAGACCCAGTACTTC
>TRBJ1-1|-|TRBV3-1|-
CASSQDPQGTEAFF
TGTGCCAGCAGCCAAGATCCCCAGGGGACTGAAGCTTTCTTT
>TRBJ2-4|-|TRBV5-6|-
CASSLAGSNIQYF
TGTGCCAGCAGCTTGGCAGGGTCAAACATTCAGTACTTC
>TRBJ2-5|-|TRBV3-1|TRBD2
CASRGLAGGQETQYF
TGTGCCAGCAGGGGACTAGCGGGAGGTCAAGAGACCCAGTACTTC
>TRBJ2-1|few|TRBV30|-
CAWRGNRDTPYNEQFF
TGTGCCTGGAGGGGAAACCGGGACACCCCCTACAATGAGCAGTTCTTC
>TRBJ2-5|many|TRBV2|-
CASSEVGGKETQYF
TGTGCCAGCAGTGAAGTAGGGGGTAAAGAGACCCAGTACTTC
>TRBJ2-7|few|TRBV15|TRBD1
CATSSPGQGAYEQYF
TGTGCCACCAGCAGCCCGGGACAGGGGGCTTACGAGCAGTACTTC
>TRBJ2-7|few|TRBV19|TRBD2
CASSIASGVSYEQYF
TGTGCCAGTAGTATCGCTAGCGGGGTCTCCTACGAGCAGTACTTC
>TRBJ2-7|many|TRBV20-1|-
CSARDDGSRVEQYF
TGCAGTGCTAGAGATGACGGTAGCAGGGTCGAGCAGTACTTC
>TRBJ2-7|-|TRBV18|-
CASSPQGGANEQYF
TGTGCCAGCTCACCACAGGGTGGGGCAAACGAGCAGTACTTC
>TRBJ1-1|many|TRBV11-3|-
CASSLVSQGRRNMNTEAFF
TGTGCCAGCAGCTTAGTTAGTCAGGGACGGCGAAATATGAACACTGAAGCTTTCTTT
>TRBJ1-2|few|TRBV10-3|-
CAISEELQSSYGYTF
TGTGCCATCAGTGAGGAATTACAGAGTTCCTATGGCTACACCTTC
>TRBJ1-2|-|TRBV28|-
CASSPLLSGYGYTF
TGTGCCAGCAGCCCGCTCCTCTCGGGCTATGGCTACACCTTC
>TRBJ2-1|many|TRBV7-2|-
CASSLAGRNEQFF
TGTGCCAGCAGCTTAGCAGGGCGCAATGAGCAGTTCTTC
>TRBJ2-7|many|TRBV6-1|-
CASSDTGRESYEQYF
TGTGCCAGCAGTGACACAGGGAGGGAATCCTACGAGCAGTACTTC
>TRBJ1-1|-|TRBV30|-
CAWNGRGLKTVAFF
TGTGCCTGGAATGGTCGGGGGTTGAAAACTGTAGCTTTCTTT
>TRBJ2-7|-|TRBV27|TRBD2
CASATSGPSYEQYF
TGTGCCAGCGCGACTAGCGGGCCCTCCTACGAGCAGTACTTC
>TRBJ2-7|few|TRBV14|-
CASSHVERTDYEQYF
TGTGCCAGCAGCCATGTCGAGAGGACAGACTACGAGCAGTACTTC
>TRBJ2-7|-|TRBV7-8|-
CASSLPGIEQYF
TGTGCCAGCAGCTTGCCAGGGATCGAGCAGTACTTC
>TRBJ2-5|many|TRBV2|TRBD2
CASSEASGSWETQYF
TGTGCCAGCAGTGAGGCTAGCGGGAGTTGGGAAACCCAGTACTTC
>TRBJ2-1|many|TRBV7-9|-
CASSFSPKASTYNEQFF
TGTGCCAGCAGCTTTAGTCCCAAGGCGAGCACCTACAATGAGCAGTTCTTC
>TRBJ2-7|many|TRBV3-1|TRBD1
CASSQRDRGKSYEQYF
TGTGCCAGCAGCCAAAGGGACAGGGGGAAATCCTACGAGCAGTACTTC
>TRBJ2-1|few|TRBV20-1|TRBD2
CSARMLAGGPGGEQFF
TGCAGTGCTAGGATGTTAGCGGGAGGGCCGGGGGGTGAGCAGTTCTTC
>TRBJ2-3|few|TRBV24-1|TRBD1
CATSDRGLTDTQYF
TGTGCCACCAGTGACAGGGGGCTGACAGATACGCAGTATTTT
>TRBJ2-1|-|TRBV10-3|TRBD2
CASSETSGGPGEQFF
TGTGCCAGCAGTGAGACTAGCGGGGGGCCGGGTGAGCAGTTCTTC
>TRBJ2-2|many|TRBV5-1|-
CASSLAGDTGELFF
TGCGCCAGCAGCTTGGCGGGAGACACCGGGGAGCTGTTTTTT
>TRBJ2-1|-|TRBV29-1|TRBD1
CSVPGQTYNEQFF
TGCAGCGTACCGGGACAGACCTACAATGAGCAGTTCTTC
>TRBJ2-7|once|TRBV19|TRBD2
CASSIGTAGPGEQYF
TGTGCCAGTAGTATCGGAACAGCGGGACCAGGCGAGCAGTACTTC
>TRBJ2-7|many|TRBV28|-
CASTINGPSYEQYF
TGTGCCAGCACCATCAATGGACCGTCCTACGAGCAGTACTTC
>TRBJ2-5|many|TRBV30|-
CASSGQPNQETQYF
TGTGCCTCATCCGGACAGCCCAACCAAGAGACCCAGTACTTC
>TRBJ2-5|-|TRBV28|TRBD2
CASSGTGTSGWGETQYF
TGTGCCAGCAGTGGAACCGGGACTAGCGGGTGGGGAGAGACCCAGTACTTC
>TRBJ2-4|many|TRBV12-5|-
CASGYEGHGKNIQYF
TGTGCTAGTGGTTACGAGGGACACGGAAAAAACATTCAGTACTTC
>TRBJ2-3|-|TRBV30|TRBD2
CAWSPFPGTSGRGKVADTQYF
TGTGCCTGGAGTCCGTTTCCCGGGACTAGCGGGAGGGGGAAAGTAGCAGATACGCAGTATTTT
>TRBJ1-5|few|TRBV9|TRBD1
CASSPAGTVNQPQHF
TGTGCCAGCAGCCCCGCCGGGACAGTGAATCAGCCCCAGCATTTT
>TRBJ2-7|-|TRBV28|TRBD2
CASRPPLRETWQQYF
TGTGCCAGCAGACCCCCTTTGCGGGAGACCTGGCAGCAGTACTTC